The clone carrying this T cell receptor beta chain was seen only once. Its specificity is unknown. V dropped 1 base and J dropped 2 bases, with 8 bases sitting between them. The length of the CDR3 is 14 residues. CDR1 and CDR2 from the germline V gene are SGHRS and YFSETQ. The PCR ran on 60 Vbeta and 13 Jbeta primers. Assay used: immunoSEQ multiplex PCR; TCRdb lists only in-frame clones, some missing. Of some 91,000 clones in the sample, around nine tenths were seen once. The data were obtained in a study of cytomegalovirus exposure and HLA in healthy donors. Study conclusions and caveats: In a later analysis, TCR beta V- and J-gene trimming was associated with a missense DCLRE1C variant.

The sequence was collected from a man under 40 in good health and CMV-seropositive. V gene TRBV5-1 combines with J gene TRBJ2-3; D is uncertain. Input material: PBMCs. The CDR3 sequence is CASSLSRFTDTQYF. CDR3 coding DNA: TGCGCCAGCAGCTTGTCTCGGTTCACAGATACGCAGTATTTT.